Listed below are T cell receptor beta chains from one sample, sequenced in a study of CD8 T cells in ankylosing spondylitis. TCRdb passed the 5' RACE reads through MiXCR, listing each CDR3 protein once. The sample lists about 240,000 distinct CDR3 sequences; 8.6% were seen once. Input material: blood, either unsorted or a sorted T cell fraction (not recorded which). All receptors come from a male donor with ankylosing spondylitis or in good health (not recorded which). CDR3s leave out the opening cysteine and the closing phenylalanine or tryptophan.

CDR3aa	v_gene	j_gene
SARGGGAGNSPLH	TRBV20-1	TRBJ1-6
ASSGMAGGTYEQY	TRBV6-1	TRBJ2-7
ASSLWTGPQAGYT	TRBV5-1	TRBJ1-2
SVEDPGGYEQY	TRBV29-1	TRBJ2-7
ASSQGLAEINEQF	TRBV7-2	TRBJ2-1
SAEGTTNEQF	TRBV20-1	TRBJ2-1
ASFPRDRVLVSSEAF	TRBV6-1	TRBJ1-1
ASGPDYNEQF	TRBV28	TRBJ2-1
ASSLGLAGVTDTQY	TRBV12-3/TRBV12-4	TRBJ2-3
ASSLVTGGRDEQY	TRBV5-1	TRBJ2-7
ASSLVRGNEQF	TRBV7-9	TRBJ2-1
ASSYSLTGSNEKLF	TRBV6-5	TRBJ1-4
ATLPIAGRGNTQY	TRBV28	TRBJ2-3
ASSRGPSYEQY	TRBV5-6	TRBJ2-7
ASSNPTSGYNEQF	TRBV27	TRBJ2-1
ASSAIEFGYNSPLH	TRBV27	TRBJ1-6
ASNFPGLARNEQF	TRBV7-2	TRBJ2-1
ASSPLGREQY	TRBV3-1	TRBJ2-7
ASSQGAYEQY	TRBV28	TRBJ2-7
AWRTDSNQPQH	TRBV30	TRBJ1-5
ASSLGGLAGQETQY	TRBV5-1	TRBJ2-5
ASSGGVGGVEQY	TRBV10-1	TRBJ2-7
ASSWGWASDEQF	TRBV11-3	TRBJ2-1
ASSVSSGANEQF	TRBV9	TRBJ2-1
ASSSLGLAGNTDTQY	TRBV12-3/TRBV12-4	TRBJ2-3
SARGWGNEGREQF	TRBV20-1	TRBJ2-1
AWSGTGTGPYSNQPQH	TRBV30	TRBJ1-5
ASSQGVYNSPLH	TRBV12-3/TRBV12-4	TRBJ1-6
ASSSGTGWY	TRBV5-1	TRBJ2-7
ASSHSFEDTIY	TRBV6-6	TRBJ1-3
SCTGGTEAF	TRBV20-1	TRBJ1-1
AWSVLSPNYGYT	TRBV30	TRBJ1-2
ASSLVAGETEAF	TRBV7-2	TRBJ1-1
ASSHTSGGRETQY	TRBV7-9	TRBJ2-5
AISVGFSSYEQY	TRBV10-3	TRBJ2-7
AISESATGGREKLF	TRBV10-3	TRBJ1-4
ASSLTVGIYEQY	TRBV7-2	TRBJ2-7
ASSSQGYTGNTIY	TRBV7-2	TRBJ1-3
ASSTTFGRRVLMSQETQY	TRBV19	TRBJ2-5
SVPGGGYNEQF	TRBV20-1	TRBJ2-1
ATSRGDSDHYEQY	TRBV15	TRBJ2-7
ASSSTGGTQY	TRBV7-2	TRBJ2-3
ASSYSPSNSYEQY	TRBV6-5	TRBJ2-7
ASSEPGQGAGGYT	TRBV5-1	TRBJ1-2
ASSLYMGLENTIY	TRBV27	TRBJ1-3
ASRVPGGKYEQY	TRBV2	TRBJ2-7
ASSGGPAEAF	TRBV5-6	TRBJ1-1
ASSLAGTGAYEQY	TRBV7-9	TRBJ2-7
ASSLEAGTGKETQY	TRBV7-9	TRBJ2-5
ASSEDIYEQY	TRBV6-1	TRBJ2-7
SARDPHRAYNEQF	TRBV20-1	TRBJ2-1